These 28 T cell receptor beta chains were all obtained from the same sample, sequenced in a study of post-analysis software for immune sequencing data. The authors incorporated unique molecular identifiers into the TCR beta cDNA libraries. TCRdb passed the PCR reads through MiXCR, listing each CDR3 protein once. This table has about 820,000 distinct CDR3 sequences, about 57% appearing once. Study results and caveats: Roughly 5 TRBV segments, TRBV5-6, TRBV5-1 and TRBV20-1 among them, were found more frequent in patients than controls.

No antigens are known for them. What was sequenced was blood. Every receptor here comes from a girl aged 5-17 years with multiple sclerosis.

The chain combines TRBV4-1 with TRBJ1-2; D gene unclear. Germline V lookup: CDR1 MGHRA, CDR2 YSYEKL. CDR3 size: 16 residues. V lost 1 base, J lost 4 bases, and 16 bases lay in between. The CDR3 bases are TGCGCCAGCAGCCAAGTTCCCACTCCGGCGGTCTATGGCTACACCTTC. Protein sequence: CASSQVPTPAVYGYTF.

The V and J genes are TRBV5-1 and TRBJ2-5; D might be TRBD1 (6 bases). This CDR3 has 15 residues. Germline CDR1 reads SGHRS; CDR2 reads YFSETQ. Trimming cost V 4 bases and J 1 base, with 14 bases left between them. The CDR3: CASSHQDSPQETQYF. CDR3 nucleotide sequence: TGCGCCAGCAGCCACCAGGACAGCCCCCAAGAGACCCAGTACTTC.

This sequence joins TRBV6-2 or TRBV6-3 and TRBJ2-5; D tentatively reads TRBD1 or TRBD2 (5 bases each). The DNA end is a closer match to TRBJ2-7, so the J assignment may be wrong. The germline CDR1 and CDR2 sequences are MNHEY and SVGEGT. This CDR3 has 15 amino acids. CDR3 in amino acids: CASSYSWDGFYEQYF. In DNA, the CDR3 is TGTGCCAGCAGTTATAGTTGGGACGGATTCTACGAGCAGTACTTC.

This clonotype was seen more than once but under ten times. This chain connects TRBV4-1 to TRBJ2-7, with 13 bases that match TRBD2. CDR1 and CDR2 from the germline V gene are MGHRA and YSYEKL. The length of the CDR3 is 16 residues. The V and J ends lost 3 bases and 4 bases, in that order; junction bases with no gene match: 6. CDR3 sequence: CASSHRTSGSTYEQYF. For the CDR3, the DNA is TGCGCCAGCAGCCACCGGACTAGCGGGAGTACGTACGAGCAGTACTTC.

V usage is TRBV28 and J usage is TRBJ2-1; 8 bases are shared with TRBD2. Germline CDR1 MDHEN, CDR2 SYDVKM. CDR3 size: 14 residues. The ends lost 6 bases at V and 5 bases at J; junction bases unmatched: 6. The CDR3 DNA is TGTGCCAGCAGCCGGACTAGCCCCGACAATGAGCAGTTCTTC. Encoded protein: CASSRTSPDNEQFF.

The chain couples TRBV5-4 to TRBJ2-1; 10 bases agree with TRBD2. The CDR3 is 16 residues long. From germline, CDR1 is SGHNT and CDR2 YYREEE (reference sequence). V dropped 3 bases and J dropped 5; count of bases not matched to a gene: 8. The CDR3 loop is CASSSDLAGGHNEQFF. The DNA for the CDR3 is TGTGCCAGCAGCTCGGATTTAGCGGGGGGCCACAATGAGCAGTTCTTC.

CDR3 coding DNA: TGCGCCAGCAGCTCATACCTGGAGGGACAACCCTATGGCTACACCTTC. This sequence encodes CASSSYLEGQPYGYTF. V and J are TRBV5-1 and TRBJ1-2, with a possible D match to TRBD1 (6 bases). Trimming shortened V by 3 bases and J by 4 bases, and 19 bases separated the two germline ends. CDR3 size: 16 residues. Germline CDR1 and CDR2: SGHRS and YFSETQ.

This clonotype appeared a few times. The CDR3 DNA is TGTGCCATCAGTGAGTCTGGGGCTAGCGGGGATCTAGCCAAAAACATTCAGTACTTC. Translated, it gives CAISESGASGDLAKNIQYF. The rearrangement links TRBV10-3 to TRBJ2-4; TRBD2 aligns across 9 bases. Germline CDR1 reads ENHRY; CDR2 reads SYGVKD. V lost 0 bases and J lost 0; bases outside the gene matches: 9. This CDR3 is 19 amino acids long.

The rearrangement uses TRBV6-6 and TRBJ2-1, with D uncertain. Looked up from germline, CDR1 is MNHNY and CDR2 is SVGAGI (reference sequence). V shed 3 bases and J shed 8 bases, with 11 bases lying between them. This CDR3 contains 13 residues. The CDR3 protein is CASSYVHFYEQFF. The DNA of the CDR3 is TGTGCCAGCAGTTATGTCCACTTCTATGAGCAGTTCTTC.

The chain is built from TRBV5-1 and TRBJ2-5; 9 nucleotides line up with TRBD1. The end of the DNA is better explained by TRBJ2-7, so the J call may be wrong. Germline V lookup: CDR1 SGHRS, CDR2 YFSETQ. This CDR3 has 16 residues. The CDR3 loop is CASSYTTQGAGYEQYF. DNA of the CDR3: TGCGCCAGCAGCTACACCACACAGGGGGCGGGCTACGAGCAGTACTTC.

The chain is built from TRBV19 and TRBJ2-1, with a weak D call TRBD1 (5 bases). The germline V gene encodes CDR1 LNHDA and CDR2 SQIVND (reference sequence). V was trimmed by 5 bases and J by 15 bases, leaving 20 bases between them. This CDR3 has 13 residues. The CDR3 loop reads CASSSRQQAKSFF. CDR3 bases: TGTGCCAGTAGTTCGAGACAGCAAGCGAAGTCGTTCTTC.

The chain joins TRBV7-8 to TRBJ2-1; 16 bases map to TRBD2. The CDR3 contains 17 residues. J was trimmed by 10 bases and V by 6 bases; bases with no gene match: 12. Germline-derived CDR1 and CDR2 are SGHVS and FQNEAQ. The CDR3, as DNA: TGTGCCAGCAGTCCGGGACTAGCGGGGGGGCCCTCCCAGGAGCAGTTCTTC. It yields the protein CASSPGLAGGPSQEQFF.

This clonotype appeared a few times. CDR3 in DNA: TGTGCCAGCAGCTTCACAAGCCTGACAGAATTTTACGAGCAGTACTTC. Translation gives CASSFTSLTEFYEQYF. The chain couples TRBV5-5 to TRBJ2-7; the D gene is possibly TRBD1 (5 bases). Trimming cost V 2 bases and J 4 bases, with 19 bases left between them. Per the germline V gene, CDR1 is SGHKS and CDR2 is YYEKEE (reference sequence). The CDR3 has 16 residues. The entire variable domain, with the rest obtained from reference TRBV5-5 and TRBJ2-7, is as follows: DAGVTQSPTHLIKTRGQQVTLRCSPISGHKSVSWYQQVLGQGPQFIFQYYEKEERGRGNFPDRFSARQFPNYSSELNVNALLLGDSALYLCASSFTSLTEFYEQYFGPGTRLTVT.

This clonotype was recorded only once. The V call is TRBV6-6, the J call TRBJ2-3, with a tentative D call TRBD2 (5 bases). This CDR3 region has 14 residues. CDR1 is MNHNY, CDR2 SVGAGI, per germline (reference sequence). Trimming cost V 0 bases and J 5 bases, with 9 bases left between them. DNA for the CDR3: TGTGCCAGCAGTTACTCGCGGGCAGTAGATACGCAGTATTTT. As protein: CASSYSRAVDTQYF.

The chain combines TRBV5-1 with TRBJ2-3, with TRBD1 matching 7 bases. The CDR3 covers 16 residues. Trimming removed 6 bases from V and 0 bases from J; junction bases left unmatched: 10. Germline CDR1 and CDR2: SGHRS and YFSETQ. CDR3 sequence reads: CASNTLTGPSTDTQYF. The CDR3 DNA is TGCGCCAGCAACACCCTGACAGGGCCGAGCACAGATACGCAGTATTTT.

The V gene is TRBV18, the J gene TRBJ2-5; 7 nucleotides line up with TRBD1. The end of the DNA aligns better with TRBJ2-7, so the J call may be wrong. Germline CDR1 KGHSH, CDR2 LQKENI. CDR3 length equals 16 residues. This CDR3 is CASSPIVGDSPYEQYF. In DNA form, the CDR3 reads TGTGCCAGCTCACCAATAGTAGGGGACAGTCCCTACGAGCAGTACTTC.

J is TRBJ2-7 and V is TRBV20-1; the D gene could be TRBD1 or TRBD2 (5 bases each). The V gene's germline CDR1 is DFQATT and CDR2 SNEGSKA (reference sequence). The CDR3 runs to 15 residues. The V and J ends lost 0 bases and 6 bases respectively, with 18 bases between them. CDR3 in amino acids: CSAREHLMGVGEQYF. CDR3 bases: TGCAGTGCTAGAGAACACCTGATGGGGGTTGGCGAGCAGTACTTC.

This clonotype was counted only a few times. The genes are TRBV29-1 and TRBJ1-2; D possibly corresponds to TRBD1 (6 bases). Germline CDR1 and CDR2: SQVTM and ANQGSEA. This CDR3 comprises 12 residues. The V end was cut by 7 bases, the J end by 4 bases, with 13 bases between. The CDR3 protein is CSGRQDLYGYTF. CDR3 coding DNA: TGCAGCGGGAGACAGGACCTCTATGGCTACACCTTC.

V usage is TRBV18 and J usage is TRBJ1-2, with TRBD1 matching over 7 bases. The CDR3 runs 13 residues. V lost 4 bases, J lost 3 bases, and 2 bases stayed unmatched. Germline V gene data show CDR1 as KGHSH and CDR2 as LQKENI. CDR3: CASSQGADYGYTF. The CDR3 DNA sequence: TGTGCCAGCTCACAGGGGGCGGACTATGGCTACACCTTC.

V is TRBV4-1 and J is TRBJ2-5; TRBD2 is a possible D gene (7 bases). The germline V and J ends were trimmed by 7 bases and 5 bases, with 14 bases remaining between them. The germline CDR1 and CDR2 sequences are MGHRA and YSYEKL. The CDR3 length is 13 residues. CDR3 sequence (DNA): TGCGCCAGCAAGGGGGAGGGCCGGGAGACCCAGTACTTC. It encodes CASKGEGRETQYF.

The V and J genes are TRBV29-1 and TRBJ2-2; 7 nucleotides agree with TRBD2. This CDR3 has 14 residues. Trimming removed 7 bases from V and 1 base from J; junction bases left unmatched: 6. Germline-derived CDR1 and CDR2 are SQVTM and ANQGSEA. The CDR3 reads CSGQRGVNTGELFF. CDR3 bases: TGCAGCGGACAGCGGGGTGTGAACACCGGGGAGCTGTTTTTT.

This chain uses TRBV6-6 with TRBJ2-1, with no clear D. With 9 bases removed from V and 5 bases from J, the gap between germline ends came to 11 bases. Germline V gives CDR1 MNHNY, CDR2 SVGAGI (reference sequence). This CDR3 comprises 12 residues. The CDR3 loop is CASVRANNEQFF. The CDR3 nucleotides are TGTGCCAGTGTAAGGGCGAACAATGAGCAGTTCTTC.

V usage is TRBV5-1 and J usage is TRBJ2-5, with 8 bases aligning to TRBD2. After removal of 4 bases from V and 2 bases from J, the junction contained 4 bases not matched to a gene. Germline V gene data show CDR1 as SGHRS and CDR2 as YFSETQ. CDR3 length: 14 amino acids. CDR3 protein: CASSVSGVQETQYF. The CDR3 bases are TGCGCCAGCAGCGTTAGCGGGGTTCAAGAGACCCAGTACTTC.

This clonotype was observed a handful of times. V usage is TRBV20-1 and J usage is TRBJ2-7, with D possibly matching TRBD2 (6 bases). The V and J ends lost 0 bases and 8 bases respectively, with 20 bases between them. Germline V gives CDR1 DFQATT, CDR2 SNEGSKA (reference sequence). The CDR3 spans 15 residues. The CDR3 region is CSARDKITSLPKQYF. CDR3 in DNA: TGCAGTGCTAGAGATAAGATCACTAGCCTACCCAAGCAGTACTTC.

This clonotype has more than one count but fewer than ten. The gene calls are TRBV18 and TRBJ2-7; 9 nucleotides line up with TRBD1. This CDR3 has 18 residues. V was pared by 1 base and J by 0 bases, with 10 bases of the junction left unmatched. CDR1 and CDR2 (germline): KGHSH, LQKENI. Here the CDR3 reads CASSPLRWTGVFSYEQYF. CDR3 bases: TGTGCCAGCTCACCACTCCGCTGGACAGGGGTTTTCTCCTACGAGCAGTACTTC.

The V gene is TRBV5-5, the J gene TRBJ2-7; unclear D gene. Germline assignment: CDR1 SGHKS and CDR2 YYEKEE (reference sequence). This CDR3 region has 14 residues. The V end lost 3 bases, the J end lost 3 bases, and 13 bases lay between the germline ends. CDR3 in DNA: TGTGCCAGCAGCTCCGACGGCGTAAACTACGAGCAGTACTTC. Its translation is CASSSDGVNYEQYF.

The CDR3 loop reads CASSLGLAAVGTQYF. The CDR3 DNA reads as TGCGCCAGCAGCTTAGGCCTAGCTGCCGTGGGGACCCAGTACTTC. The rearrangement joins TRBV5-1 to TRBJ2-5, with a tentative D call TRBD2 (5 bases). The CDR3 spans 15 residues. The germline gives CDR1 SGHRS, CDR2 YFSETQ. Trimming left V 2 bases short and J 7 bases short, with 18 bases between.

This chain uses TRBV4-1 with TRBJ2-1, with D perhaps matching TRBD1 (6 bases). The V gene's germline CDR1 is MGHRA and CDR2 YSYEKL. V lost 0 bases to trimming and J lost 0 bases, with 15 bases between them. This CDR3 has 18 amino acids. CDR3 amino acids: CASSQEGTGLGSYNEQFF. CDR3 DNA: TGCGCCAGCAGCCAAGAGGGAACAGGGCTGGGCTCCTACAATGAGCAGTTCTTC.